The clone carrying this TCR beta chain was counted between two and nine times. These data are taken from a study of T cell changes during pregnancy in multiple sclerosis. Profiling relied on immunoSEQ multiplex PCR, and the TCRdb table lists in-frame clones only, not all of them. The profile covers about 67,000 clones, with 90% to 95% appearing a single time and about 1.5% taken by the ten largest. V was shortened by 0 bases and J by 5 bases, with 20 bases between the two germline ends. The CDR3 sequence is 17 residues long. Germline CDR1 is LNHNV and CDR2 is YYDKDF (reference sequence). This sequence originates from a female donor in good health, enrolled as a control in a pregnancy study. The sample here was peripheral blood, taken in the first trimester of pregnancy. V usage is TRBV15 and J usage is TRBJ2-7; maybe TRBD2 (7 bases). The CDR3 DNA reads as TGTGCCACCAGCAGAGAGGGGCAACGGGGGGCGTTTAACGAGCAGTACTTC. Amino acids: CATSREGQRGAFNEQYF.